These 26 T cell receptor beta chains came from one sample sequenced in a study of T-cell reconstitution after alpha-beta-depleted transplantation in children. Using unique molecular identifiers, the investigators prepared the TCRbeta library. TCRdb reanalysed the PCR reads using MiXCR and keeps one entry per CDR3 protein. The sample includes about 980,000 distinct CDR3 sequences, about 30% seen only once; the top ten take roughly 31%. The sequencing here drew on PBMCs, mostly from graft donor cells, taken 360 days after TCRalphabeta/CD19-depleted stem cell transplant. The source of these receptors is a boy younger than two who had a stem cell transplant for SCID, so the T cells may come from the graft donor.

This clonotype was detected a few times. The chain links TRBV7-8 to TRBJ2-2; the match to TRBD2 covers 9 bases. This CDR3 region has 16 residues. Germline CDR1 is SGHVS and CDR2 is FQNEAQ. J lost 5 bases, V lost 0 bases, and 4 bases had no gene match. The CDR3 sequence is CASSLALAGGTGELFF. In DNA form, the CDR3 reads TGTGCCAGCAGCTTAGCGTTGGCGGGGGGGACCGGGGAGCTGTTTTTT.

This clonotype has a handful of counts. The chain recombines TRBV9 with TRBJ2-3, with D possibly matching TRBD2 (5 bases). Germline CDR1 reads SGDLS; CDR2 reads YYNGEE. The CDR3 sequence is 16 residues long. Trimming removed 4 bases at V and 0 bases at J, with 15 bases between. The CDR3 is CASSIPTSSSTDTQYF. The CDR3 coding sequence is TGTGCCAGCAGCATACCCACTAGTTCTAGCACAGATACGCAGTATTTT.

This clonotype was observed a few times. The chain carries TRBV2 and TRBJ1-2; tentatively, D is TRBD1 (5 bases). This CDR3 contains 15 residues. Germline V gene data show CDR1 as SNHLY and CDR2 as FYNNEI. V was pared by 2 bases and J by 5 bases, with 15 bases between. The CDR3 sequence: CASSEFVAREYGYTF. The CDR3 DNA reads as TGTGCCAGCAGTGAATTCGTTGCCAGGGAATATGGCTACACCTTC.

The V gene is TRBV12-3 or TRBV12-4, the J gene TRBJ2-1, with D perhaps matching TRBD2 (5 bases). This CDR3 region has 15 residues. Trimming shortened V by 6 bases and J by 8 bases, and 20 bases separated the two germline ends. CDR3: CASRSPGLRYDEQFF. CDR3 sequence (DNA): TGTGCCAGCAGGTCTCCCGGACTCCGGTATGATGAGCAGTTCTTC.

The rearrangement uses TRBV11-1 and TRBJ2-7; 8 bases align to TRBD2. Per the germline V gene, CDR1 is SGHAT and CDR2 is FQDESV (reference sequence). Losses at the gene ends were 2 bases for V and 2 bases for J; bases not matched to a gene: 14. The CDR3 has 18 residues. In DNA, the CDR3 is TGTGCCAGCAGCTTAACGTTAGTGAGCGGGGGACCGACCTACGAGCAGTACTTC. The encoded protein is CASSLTLVSGGPTYEQYF.

J is TRBJ2-7 and V is TRBV29-1; 7 nucleotides match TRBD2. In germline, CDR1 is SQVTM, CDR2 ANQGSEA. Trimming removed 3 bases from V and 2 bases from J; junction bases left unmatched: 7. This CDR3 comprises 14 residues. The CDR3 DNA reads TGCAGCGTTGAGTTGGAAGCGGGGACCTACGAGCAGTACTTC. The encoded protein is CSVELEAGTYEQYF.

The chain has TRBV6-5 and TRBJ2-7, with D tentatively TRBD1 (6 bases). Germline V gene sequence: CDR1 MNHEY, CDR2 SVGAGI. The length of the CDR3 is 13 residues. V was trimmed by 4 bases and J by 5 bases, leaving 12 bases between them. The CDR3 region has the DNA TGTGCCAGCAGTTCAGTTAAGGGGGACGAGCAGTACTTC. Translating gives CASSSVKGDEQYF.

The rearrangement joins TRBV12-3 or TRBV12-4 to TRBJ2-1; D is unclear. The germline V and J ends were trimmed by 7 bases and 6 bases, with 13 bases remaining between them. The CDR3 length is 13 residues. CDR3 sequence (DNA): TGTGCCAGCATGCCCCTAGGGTTCAATGAGCAGTTCTTC. It yields the protein CASMPLGFNEQFF.

V gene TRBV5-1 combines with J gene TRBJ2-5; 9 bases align to TRBD1. The CDR3 totals 15 residues. Germline lookup yields CDR1 SGHRS and CDR2 YFSETQ. Trimming removed 4 bases from V and 5 bases from J; junction bases left unmatched: 9. The CDR3 DNA reads as TGCGCCAGCAGCGCGGGACAGGGTATTGCGGAGACCCAGTACTTC. This encodes CASSAGQGIAETQYF.

This chain connects TRBV5-1 to TRBJ2-5; 8 bases agree with TRBD1. Trimming at V came to 4 bases and at J to 4 bases, leaving 15 bases not matched to a gene. This CDR3 has 17 residues. Germline V gene lookup returns CDR1 SGHRS and CDR2 YFSETQ. CDR3 sequence: CASSPDRGPSYGETQYF. In nucleotides, the CDR3 is TGCGCCAGCAGCCCAGACAGGGGACCCTCCTACGGAGAGACCCAGTACTTC.

This clonotype has a handful of counts. The chain recombines TRBV12-3 or TRBV12-4 with TRBJ2-7; TRBD1 is a possible D gene (6 bases). With 5 bases removed from V and 2 bases from J, the gap between germline ends came to 19 bases. This CDR3 has 16 residues. CDR3 loop: CASSPLTGRRAYEQYF. In nucleotides, the CDR3 is TGTGCCAGCAGTCCCCTTACAGGGCGTAGGGCCTACGAGCAGTACTTC.

This clonotype has a handful of counts. The chain recombines TRBV6-5 with TRBJ2-2; unclear D gene. Germline CDR1 reads MNHEY; CDR2 reads SVGAGI. With 2 bases removed from V and 5 bases from J, the gap between germline ends came to 18 bases. CDR3 length: 17 amino acids. The CDR3 here is CASSYDEGNIFTGELFF. Here the CDR3 DNA reads TGTGCCAGCAGTTACGACGAAGGGAACATTTTTACCGGGGAGCTGTTTTTT.

This clonotype appeared many times. The chain employs TRBV4-1 and TRBJ2-7, with D unclear. This CDR3 is built from 14 residues. Deletions cut 3 bases from V and 0 bases from J, with 9 bases between. In germline, CDR1 is MGHRA, CDR2 YSYEKL. CDR3 protein: CASSQGWDSYEQYF. The CDR3 region has the DNA TGCGCCAGCAGCCAGGGATGGGACTCCTACGAGCAGTACTTC.

The chain carries TRBV29-1 and TRBJ2-1; 13 nucleotides line up with TRBD2. The CDR3 loop spans 15 amino acids. V was clipped by 3 bases and J by 5 bases; unmatched bases: 4. CDR1 and CDR2 (germline): SQVTM, ANQGSEA. The CDR3 DNA reads as TGCAGCGTTGAGATACTAGCGGGGGGGAACAATGAGCAGTTCTTC. Translated, it gives CSVEILAGGNNEQFF.

The V call is TRBV4-3, the J call TRBJ2-7; D is possibly TRBD1 or TRBD2 (5 bases each). V dropped 1 base and J dropped 4 bases, with 17 bases sitting between them. Germline V gives CDR1 LGHNA, CDR2 YSLEER. CDR3 length: 16 amino acids. The CDR3 sequence is CASSQGWGRENYEQYF. CDR3 in DNA: TGCGCCAGCAGCCAAGGATGGGGCAGGGAGAATTACGAGCAGTACTTC.

This clonotype has just a few counts. V and J are TRBV2 and TRBJ2-1; D gene uncertain. Germline assignment: CDR1 SNHLY and CDR2 FYNNEI. Trimming cost V 6 bases and J 12 bases, with 18 bases left between them. This CDR3 has 13 amino acids. The CDR3 DNA sequence: TGTGCCAGCAGGATGGGCGTCAGCGTACGGCAGTTCTTC. Translating it yields CASRMGVSVRQFF. Full variable domain (outside the CDR3, taken from reference TRBV2 and TRBJ2-1): EPEVTQTPSHQVTQMGQEVILRCVPISNHLYFYWYRQILGQKVEFLVSFYNNEISEKSEIFDDQFSVERPDGSNFTLKIRSTKLEDSAMYFCASRMGVSVRQFFGPGTRLTVL.

The chain links TRBV7-2 to TRBJ1-2, with D possibly TRBD1 on 5 matching bases. The CDR3 sequence is 15 residues long. The germline CDR1 and CDR2 sequences are SGHTA and FQGNSA. Trimming took off 1 base at V and 4 bases at J, with 13 bases between the two ends. For the CDR3, the DNA is TGTGCCAGCAGCTTAGGGGGGGGGTTAGGCTATGGCTACACCTTC. Translation gives CASSLGGGLGYGYTF.

This clonotype was counted a single time. V usage is TRBV5-1 and J usage is TRBJ2-2; D unresolved. This CDR3 spans 17 amino acids. Germline CDR1 reads SGHRS; CDR2 reads YFSETQ. The V end lost 0 bases, the J end lost 1 base, and 13 bases lay between the germline ends. Here the CDR3 reads CASSLARNWGNTGELFF. The CDR3 DNA reads as TGCGCCAGCAGCTTGGCCAGGAATTGGGGGAACACCGGGGAGCTGTTTTTT.

V gene TRBV5-1 combines with J gene TRBJ1-4, with 8 bases that match TRBD1. CDR1 is SGHRS, CDR2 YFSETQ, per germline. V trimming: 3 bases; J trimming: 10 bases; junction bases outside the gene matches: 8. This CDR3 comprises 14 residues. CDR3: CASSYGTGDGKLFF. The CDR3 DNA reads as TGCGCCAGCAGCTACGGGACAGGCGATGGAAAACTGTTTTTT.

The rearrangement links TRBV10-3 to TRBJ2-5; 8 nucleotides align to TRBD1. Germline CDR1 and CDR2: ENHRY and SYGVKD. The junction had 5 bases not matched to a gene; V was cut back by 4 bases and J by 4 bases. The CDR3 is 14 amino acids. CDR3 sequence reads: CAISGRGLGETQYF. The CDR3 DNA reads as TGTGCCATCAGTGGCAGGGGGCTCGGAGAGACCCAGTACTTC.

This chain uses TRBV4-1 with TRBJ1-2; weak D call: TRBD1 (6 bases). The CDR3 consists of 14 residues. CDR1 MGHRA and CDR2 YSYEKL come from the germline V gene. V was cut by 4 bases and J by 3 bases, with 12 bases left in between. The DNA of the CDR3 is TGCGCCAGCAGCCCACAGGGATCCGACTATGGCTACACCTTC. Translated, it gives CASSPQGSDYGYTF.

This chain uses TRBV10-3 with TRBJ2-5; D perhaps matches TRBD1 (6 bases). V dropped 4 bases and J dropped 6 bases, with 12 bases sitting between them. Germline V gene data show CDR1 as ENHRY and CDR2 as SYGVKD. CDR3 length: 13 residues. CDR3 sequence (DNA): TGTGCCATCAGTGCTGAGGGGGTCAAGACCCAGTACTTC. This encodes CAISAEGVKTQYF.

The V gene is TRBV15, the J gene TRBJ2-1, with 8 bases fitting TRBD2. Germline values: CDR1 LNHNV, CDR2 YYDKDF (reference sequence). V dropped 4 bases and J dropped 3; count of bases not matched to a gene: 5. CDR3 size: 15 residues. CDR3 protein: CATSNGLAGYNEQFF. The CDR3 region has the DNA TGTGCCACCAGCAACGGCCTAGCGGGCTACAATGAGCAGTTCTTC.

The V and J genes are TRBV11-1 and TRBJ2-1, with 13 bases identical to TRBD2. V shed 4 bases, J shed 1 base, and the junction held 13 bases outside the gene matches. CDR3 size: 20 residues. Germline CDR1 SGHAT, CDR2 FQDESV (reference sequence). CDR3 DNA sequence: TGTGCCAGCAGCTCTAGCCCCGGGACTAGCGGGGTAGGTTCCTACAATGAGCAGTTCTTC. Encoded protein: CASSSSPGTSGVGSYNEQFF.

The rearrangement joins TRBV29-1 to TRBJ1-2, with D possibly being TRBD1 (6 bases). Trimming pared 7 bases from V and 0 bases from J, leaving 12 bases between. Germline CDR1 SQVTM, CDR2 ANQGSEA. This CDR3 comprises 13 residues. CDR3 residues: CSARDTSNYGYTF. The CDR3 DNA is TGCAGCGCCCGGGACACCTCTAACTATGGCTACACCTTC.

This clonotype was picked up a small number of times. This chain joins TRBV9 and TRBJ1-4; D might be TRBD1 (6 bases). The CDR3 totals 17 residues. V lost 5 bases and J 0 bases, leaving 17 bases between the germline ends. Germline CDR1 reads SGDLS; CDR2 reads YYNGEE. The CDR3 loop reads CASSAGTLPATNEKLFF. CDR3 nucleotide sequence: TGTGCCAGCAGTGCCGGGACACTTCCTGCAACTAATGAAAAACTGTTTTTT.